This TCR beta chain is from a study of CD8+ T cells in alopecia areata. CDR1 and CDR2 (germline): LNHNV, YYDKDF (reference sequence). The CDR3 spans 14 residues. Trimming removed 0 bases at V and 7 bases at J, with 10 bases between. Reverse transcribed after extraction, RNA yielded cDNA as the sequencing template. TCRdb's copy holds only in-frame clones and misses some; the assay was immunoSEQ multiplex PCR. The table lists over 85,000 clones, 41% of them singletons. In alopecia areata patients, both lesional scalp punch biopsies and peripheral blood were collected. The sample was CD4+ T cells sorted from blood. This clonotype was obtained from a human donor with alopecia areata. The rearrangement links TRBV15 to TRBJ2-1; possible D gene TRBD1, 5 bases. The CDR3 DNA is TGTGCCACCAGCAGAGAAAGACAGACGAATGAGCAGTTCTTC. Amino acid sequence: CATSRERQTNEQFF.